Shown below are 30 T cell receptor beta chains from a single sample sequenced in a study of shared clonotypes between healthy human individuals. Profiled with immunoSEQ multiplex PCR; TCRdb holds only in-frame clones, not every one. The sample records 1.4 million or so clones, approximately 98.5% being singletons. The sequenced sample consisted of naive CD4+ T cells sorted from blood. Noted subset: CD45RA+ positively selected. The origin of the receptors is a man under 40 in good health.

The V call is TRBV9, the J call TRBJ2-7; no firm D call. The CDR3 consists of 15 residues. Germline loops: CDR1 SGDLS, CDR2 YYNGEE. Trimming left V 4 bases short and J 5 bases short, with 19 bases between. CDR3 region: CASSPYLGQEDEQYF. CDR3 sequence (DNA): TGTGCCAGCAGCCCGTATTTAGGGCAGGAAGACGAGCAGTACTTC.

The genes are TRBV4-3 and TRBJ2-5; 7 bases map to TRBD2. This CDR3 contains 16 residues. With 1 base clipped from V and 1 base from J, the junction kept 6 bases outside the gene matches. Germline loops: CDR1 LGHNA, CDR2 YSLEER. The CDR3 DNA follows: TGCGCCAGCAGCCAAGTGGCTCTAGCGGTCCAAGAGACCCAGTACTTC. It translates to CASSQVALAVQETQYF.

Remarks on this clone: This specimen includes other DNA sequences encoding the same CDR3. The chain links TRBV20-1 to TRBJ2-3; D gene ambiguous. This CDR3 is built from 11 residues. With 3 bases removed from V and 5 bases from J, the gap between germline ends came to 6 bases. CDR1 is DFQATT, CDR2 SNEGSKA, per germline (reference sequence). CDR3 sequence: CSASWGDTQYF. The CDR3 DNA reads TGCAGTGCTAGTTGGGGAGATACGCAGTATTTT.

The genes are TRBV5-5 and TRBJ2-1; TRBD2 matches at 11 bases. The CDR3 extends over 16 amino acids. The J segment lost 4 bases and the V segment lost 1 base, leaving 4 bases of the junction unmatched. Germline lookup yields CDR1 SGHKS and CDR2 YYEKEE (reference sequence). This chain's CDR3 is CASSLSGTSGYNEQFF. Here the CDR3 DNA reads TGTGCCAGCAGCTTGTCCGGGACTAGCGGTTACAATGAGCAGTTCTTC.

The gene calls are TRBV19 and TRBJ2-1; tentative D call: TRBD1 (6 bases). The V and J ends lost 5 bases and 4 bases respectively, with 9 bases between them. CDR3 length equals 13 residues. Germline CDR1 reads LNHDA; CDR2 reads SQIVND (reference sequence). The CDR3 DNA reads TGTGCCAGTAGTCGAACAGGGTACAATGAGCAGTTCTTC. Its protein is CASSRTGYNEQFF.

The CDR3 nucleotides are TGTGCCAGCAGGAGACCGGGACAGCCACAAGAGACCCAGTACTTC. This translates into CASRRPGQPQETQYF. The chain links TRBV6-5 to TRBJ2-5, with 7 bases fitting TRBD1. CDR3 size: 15 residues. Unmatched junction bases numbered 9, after V lost 6 bases and J lost 2 bases. Germline loops: CDR1 MNHEY, CDR2 SVGAGI.

V and J are TRBV5-8 and TRBJ1-5, with no clear D. There are 18 residues in the CDR3. Germline assignment: CDR1 SGHTS and CDR2 YDEGEE. V was shortened by 5 bases and J by 2 bases, with 23 bases between the two germline ends. CDR3 DNA sequence: TGTGCCAGCAGTGGCGGGCGCCAAGGGTCTCTGGGCAATCAGCCCCAGCATTTT. Translated, it gives CASSGGRQGSLGNQPQHF. The whole variable domain, remainder taken from reference TRBV5-8 and TRBJ1-5, is EAGVTQSPTHLIKTRGQQATLRCSPISGHTSVYWYQQALGLGLQFLLWYDEGEERNRGNFPPRFSGRQFPNYSSELNVNALELEDSALYLCASSGGRQGSLGNQPQHFGDGTRLSIL.

The chain combines TRBV7-8 with TRBJ1-1; possible D gene TRBD1, 5 bases. The V and J ends lost 1 base and 2 bases respectively, with 11 bases between them. Per the germline V gene, CDR1 is SGHVS and CDR2 is FQNEAQ. The CDR3 length is 15 residues. The CDR3 region is CASSLVETENTEAFF. The CDR3 DNA reads as TGTGCCAGCAGCTTAGTGGAGACAGAAAACACTGAAGCTTTCTTT. The complete variable domain, with remaining parts taken from reference TRBV7-8 and TRBJ1-1, reads GAGVSQSPRYKVAKRGQDVALRCDPISGHVSLFWYQQALGQGPEFLTYFQNEAQLDKSGLPSDRFFAERPEGSVSTLKIQRTQQEDSAVYLCASSLVETENTEAFFGQGTRLTVV.

The V and J genes are TRBV11-2 and TRBJ2-7; tentatively, D is TRBD1 (6 bases). The CDR3 has 15 amino acids. The V gene lost 2 bases and the J gene lost 10 bases, with 21 bases spanning the gap. Germline V gene lookup returns CDR1 SGHAT and CDR2 FQNNGV. In nucleotides, the CDR3 is TGTGCCAGCAGCTTACGCGGTCTACAGGGCATCCCTCAGTACTTC. Translation: CASSLRGLQGIPQYF.

The chain carries TRBV7-2 and TRBJ2-1, with 9 nucleotides matching TRBD2. CDR3 length equals 14 residues. Germline V CDR1 and CDR2: SGHTA, FQGNSA. Unmatched junction bases numbered 9, after V lost 5 bases and J lost 10 bases. This CDR3 is CASSPRLADTEQFF. CDR3 DNA: TGTGCCAGCAGCCCCCGACTAGCGGATACAGAGCAGTTCTTC.

This chain uses TRBV18 with TRBJ2-3, with 16 positions matching TRBD2. The V segment lost 2 bases and the J segment 6 bases; nucleotides outside the gene matches: 11. Germline CDR1 is KGHSH and CDR2 is LQKENI. This CDR3 region has 19 residues. The CDR3 DNA sequence: TGTGCCAGCTCACCAAGGGGACTAGCGGGAGGGCCCTCGTGGGATACGCAGTATTTT. Its translation is CASSPRGLAGGPSWDTQYF.

The chain recombines TRBV29-1 with TRBJ2-1; 10 bases are a match to TRBD1. Per germline, CDR1 SQVTM and CDR2 ANQGSEA. V lost 6 bases to trimming and J lost 6 bases; unmatched junction nucleotides: 2. The CDR3 is made up of 12 amino acids. The CDR3 spells CSVGDRGNEQFF. The CDR3 region has the DNA TGCAGCGTAGGGGACAGGGGCAATGAGCAGTTCTTC.

J is TRBJ2-1 and V is TRBV29-1; 9 bases map to TRBD2. Germline CDR1 reads SQVTM; CDR2 reads ANQGSEA. This CDR3 spans 17 amino acids. V was pared by 1 base and J by 7 bases, with 14 bases of the junction left unmatched. The CDR3 DNA follows: TGCAGCGTTGAAGTCCCGGGAGGGACTAGCCCCTCTAATGAGCAGTTCTTC. Its translation is CSVEVPGGTSPSNEQFF.

This chain uses TRBV7-8 with TRBJ2-1; possibly TRBD1 or TRBD2 for D (5 bases each). V was pared by 6 bases and J by 15 bases, with 27 bases between. Looked up from germline, CDR1 is SGHVS and CDR2 is FQNEAQ. The CDR3 contains 15 residues. The CDR3 DNA sequence: TGTGCCAGCAGTGAAAAATTTCGGTGGTTGGGGGTGGCGTTCTTC. It encodes CASSEKFRWLGVAFF.

This chain joins TRBV5-1 and TRBJ2-1; D is undetermined. The V end was cut by 3 bases, the J end by 7 bases, with 5 bases between. The CDR3 spans 11 residues. The germline V gene has CDR1 SGHRS and CDR2 YFSETQ. CDR3 sequence (DNA): TGCGCCAGCAGCTCGAGAAATGAGCAGTTCTTC. Amino acid sequence: CASSSRNEQFF.

The chain employs TRBV4-1 and TRBJ1-2; 11 bases agree with TRBD1. The CDR3 runs 17 residues. Losses at the gene ends were 4 bases for V and 8 bases for J; bases not matched to a gene: 15. CDR1 is MGHRA, CDR2 YSYEKL, per germline. The CDR3 sequence is CASSLQFEGQGARGYTF. Written as DNA, the CDR3 is TGCGCCAGCAGCCTACAGTTTGAAGGACAGGGGGCTAGAGGCTACACCTTC.

This sequence joins TRBV2 and TRBJ1-1; 10 nucleotides line up with TRBD1. V lost 4 bases, J lost 5 bases, and 4 bases stayed unmatched. This CDR3 contains 14 residues. Germline CDR1 is SNHLY and CDR2 is FYNNEI. The CDR3 nucleotides are TGTGCCAGCAGTGGGACAGGGGGAGAAACTGAAGCTTTCTTT. Its translation is CASSGTGGETEAFF.

The chain carries TRBV18 and TRBJ2-1; 8 bases are shared with TRBD1. Trimming removed 0 bases from V and 15 bases from J; junction bases left unmatched: 7. This CDR3 has 13 amino acids. Germline lookup yields CDR1 KGHSH and CDR2 LQKENI. The CDR3 loop is CASSPPIGQGPFF. The CDR3 DNA sequence: TGTGCCAGCTCACCACCGATAGGACAGGGACCGTTCTTC.

The genes are TRBV5-6 and TRBJ2-5; 7 positions agree with TRBD2. CDR1 SGHDT and CDR2 YYEEEE come from the germline V gene. The CDR3 is 15 residues long. V shed 5 bases and J 1 base; nucleotides not matched to a gene: 8. The CDR3 DNA is TGTGCCAGCAGTTGGGGGGGTAGCGGCCAAGAGACCCAGTACTTC. Translated, it gives CASSWGGSGQETQYF.

Comment on this clone: Within the sample, other DNA sequences also encode this same CDR3. The chain carries TRBV5-1 and TRBJ2-7; 10 nucleotides agree with TRBD2. V was clipped by 1 base and J by 3 bases; unmatched bases: 4. This CDR3 contains 15 residues. Germline-derived CDR1 and CDR2 are SGHRS and YFSETQ. In DNA form, the CDR3 reads TGCGCCAGCAGCTTGCTGGCTAGCGGGAGCTACGAGCAGTACTTC. Protein product: CASSLLASGSYEQYF. The whole variable domain, remainder taken from reference TRBV5-1 and TRBJ2-7, is KAGVTQTPRYLIKTRGQQVTLSCSPISGHRSVSWYQQTPGQGLQFLFEYFSETQRNKGNFPGRFSGRQFSNSRSEMNVSTLELGDSALYLCASSLLASGSYEQYFGPGTRLTVT.

The CDR3 loop is CASRLTAEQYF. The DNA of the CDR3 is TGTGCCAGCAGATTGACGGCCGAGCAGTACTTC. The chain joins TRBV2 to TRBJ2-7; D uncertain. Germline V gives CDR1 SNHLY, CDR2 FYNNEI. This CDR3 is 11 amino acids long. The V end was cut by 6 bases, the J end by 6 bases, with 9 bases between.

This sequence joins TRBV11-2 and TRBJ2-1, with TRBD2 matching over 13 bases. The J segment lost 10 bases and the V segment lost 6 bases, leaving 12 bases of the junction unmatched. CDR1 is SGHAT, CDR2 FQNNGV, per germline. This CDR3 is 16 amino acids long. The CDR3 here is CASRPSGTSGIGEQFF. The CDR3 bases are TGTGCCAGCAGACCCTCCGGGACTAGCGGGATAGGCGAGCAGTTCTTC.

J is TRBJ1-2 and V is TRBV28; D not certain. The CDR3 is made up of 13 amino acids. The germline gives CDR1 MDHEN, CDR2 SYDVKM. The germline V and J ends were trimmed by 3 bases and 6 bases, with 11 bases remaining between them. The CDR3 DNA follows: TGTGCCAGCAGTTTGGGCAGGAGGCATGGCTACACCTTC. Its protein is CASSLGRRHGYTF.

The chain is built from TRBV6-1 and TRBJ1-5; weak D call: TRBD1 (5 bases). The CDR3 is made up of 15 amino acids. V shed 6 bases and J shed 5 bases, with 17 bases lying between them. Germline CDR1 MNHNS, CDR2 SASEGT. The chain's CDR3 is CASSRTGTRDQPQHF. In DNA form, the CDR3 reads TGTGCCAGCAGCCGGACCGGGACCCGGGATCAGCCCCAGCATTTT.

The chain employs TRBV11-2 and TRBJ2-3; the D is unclear. CDR1 and CDR2 from the germline V gene are SGHAT and FQNNGV. The CDR3 is 15 amino acids. Trimming shortened V by 5 bases and J by 0 bases, and 12 bases separated the two germline ends. The CDR3 DNA follows: TGTGCCAGCAGCGAAGCGCGCGGAAGCACAGATACGCAGTATTTT. Its protein product is CASSEARGSTDTQYF.

The chain uses TRBV23-1 and TRBJ1-2; 9 bases match TRBD1. TRBV23-1 is marked as an open reading frame, function uncertain. The CDR3 is made up of 15 amino acids. Trimming cost V 1 base and J 4 bases; bases outside gene matches: 4. CDR3 nucleotide sequence: TGCGCCAGCAGTCAATGGGGACAGGGATTCTATGGCTACACCTTC. Translated: CASSQWGQGFYGYTF.

This chain joins TRBV7-2 and TRBJ2-5; TRBD1 is a possible D gene (6 bases). This CDR3 contains 15 residues. Germline assignment: CDR1 SGHTA and CDR2 FQGNSA. The V gene lost 1 base and the J gene lost 7 bases, with 16 bases spanning the gap. CDR3 sequence: CASSLDGGRLMTQYF. CDR3 DNA sequence: TGTGCCAGCAGCTTAGATGGGGGCCGGTTGATGACCCAGTACTTC.

The rearrangement uses TRBV30 and TRBJ2-2, with 8 positions matching TRBD1. The CDR3 has 17 amino acids. V gave up 3 bases and J gave up 6 bases; unmatched junction bases: 15. Germline CDR1 reads GTSNPN; CDR2 reads SVGIG (reference sequence). As DNA, the CDR3 is TGTGCCTGGAGGACCCTGCTCCGGGACAGGCGGTCCGGGGAGCTGTTTTTT. The encoded protein is CAWRTLLRDRRSGELFF.

The V call is TRBV5-1, the J call TRBJ2-5, with D perhaps matching TRBD2 (5 bases). CDR3 length: 15 residues. Trimming took 1 base from V and 5 from J, leaving 15 bases between them. The germline gives CDR1 SGHRS, CDR2 YFSETQ. The CDR3 is CASSLIRAGGETQYF. The DNA of the CDR3 is TGCGCCAGCAGCTTGATTCGGGCAGGCGGGGAGACCCAGTACTTC.

The chain couples TRBV29-1 to TRBJ2-2, with D perhaps matching TRBD2 (6 bases). Trimming took 6 bases from V and 4 from J, leaving 12 bases between them. CDR3 length equals 13 residues. Germline V gives CDR1 SQVTM, CDR2 ANQGSEA. DNA for the CDR3: TGCAGCGTATTGTACGGGGGCACCGGGGAGCTGTTTTTT. Protein: CSVLYGGTGELFF.